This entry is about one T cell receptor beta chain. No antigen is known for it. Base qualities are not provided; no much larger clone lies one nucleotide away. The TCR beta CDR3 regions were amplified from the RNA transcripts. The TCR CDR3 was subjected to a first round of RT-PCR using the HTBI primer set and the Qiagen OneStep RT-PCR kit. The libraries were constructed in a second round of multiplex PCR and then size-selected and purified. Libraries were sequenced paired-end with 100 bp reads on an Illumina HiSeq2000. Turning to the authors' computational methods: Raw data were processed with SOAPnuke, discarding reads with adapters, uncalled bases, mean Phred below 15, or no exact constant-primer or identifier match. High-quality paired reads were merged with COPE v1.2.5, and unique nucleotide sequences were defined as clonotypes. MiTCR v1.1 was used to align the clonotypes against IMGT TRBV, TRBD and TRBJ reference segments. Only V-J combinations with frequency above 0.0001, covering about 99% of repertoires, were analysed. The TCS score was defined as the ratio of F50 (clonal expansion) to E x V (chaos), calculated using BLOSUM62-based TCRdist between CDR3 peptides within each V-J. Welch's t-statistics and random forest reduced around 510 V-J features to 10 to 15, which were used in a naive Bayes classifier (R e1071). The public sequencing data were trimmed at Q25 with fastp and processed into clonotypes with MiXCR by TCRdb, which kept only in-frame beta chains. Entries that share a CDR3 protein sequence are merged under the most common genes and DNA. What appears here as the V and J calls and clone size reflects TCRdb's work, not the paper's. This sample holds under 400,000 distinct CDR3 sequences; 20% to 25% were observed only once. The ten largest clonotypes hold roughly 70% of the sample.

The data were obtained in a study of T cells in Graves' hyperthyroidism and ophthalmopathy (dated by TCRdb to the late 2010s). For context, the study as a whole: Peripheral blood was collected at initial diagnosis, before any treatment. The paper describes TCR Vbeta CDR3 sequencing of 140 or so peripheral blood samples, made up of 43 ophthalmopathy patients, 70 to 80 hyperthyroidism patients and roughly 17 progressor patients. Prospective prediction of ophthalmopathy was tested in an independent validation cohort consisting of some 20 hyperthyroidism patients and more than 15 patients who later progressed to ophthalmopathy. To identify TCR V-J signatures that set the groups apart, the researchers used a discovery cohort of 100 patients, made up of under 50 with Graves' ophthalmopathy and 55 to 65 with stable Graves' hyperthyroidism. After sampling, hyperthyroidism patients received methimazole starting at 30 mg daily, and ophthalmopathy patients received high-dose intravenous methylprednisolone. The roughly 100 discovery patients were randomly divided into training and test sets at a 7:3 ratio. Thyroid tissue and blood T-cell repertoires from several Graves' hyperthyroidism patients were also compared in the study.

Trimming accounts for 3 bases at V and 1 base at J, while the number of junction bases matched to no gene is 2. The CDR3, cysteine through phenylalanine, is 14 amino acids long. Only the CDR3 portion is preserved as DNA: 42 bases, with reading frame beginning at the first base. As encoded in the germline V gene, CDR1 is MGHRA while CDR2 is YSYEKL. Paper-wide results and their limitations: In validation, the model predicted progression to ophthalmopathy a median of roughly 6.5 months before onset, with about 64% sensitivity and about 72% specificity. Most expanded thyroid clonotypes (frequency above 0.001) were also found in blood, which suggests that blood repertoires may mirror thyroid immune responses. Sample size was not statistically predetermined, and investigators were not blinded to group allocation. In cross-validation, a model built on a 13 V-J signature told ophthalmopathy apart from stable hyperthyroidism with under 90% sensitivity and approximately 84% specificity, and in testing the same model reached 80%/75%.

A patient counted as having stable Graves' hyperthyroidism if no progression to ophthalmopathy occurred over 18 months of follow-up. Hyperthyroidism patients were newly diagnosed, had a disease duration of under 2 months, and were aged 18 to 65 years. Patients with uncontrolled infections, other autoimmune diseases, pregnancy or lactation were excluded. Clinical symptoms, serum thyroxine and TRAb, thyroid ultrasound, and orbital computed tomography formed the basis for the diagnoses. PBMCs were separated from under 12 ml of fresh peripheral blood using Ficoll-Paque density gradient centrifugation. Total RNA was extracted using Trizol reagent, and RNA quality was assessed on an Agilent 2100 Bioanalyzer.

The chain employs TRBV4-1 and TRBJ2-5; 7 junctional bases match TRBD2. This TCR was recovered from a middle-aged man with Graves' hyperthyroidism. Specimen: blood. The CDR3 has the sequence CASSHASGQETQYF. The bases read TGCGCCAGCAGCCACGCTAGCGGCCAAGAGACCCAGTACTTC.